Each of the 11 T cell receptor beta chains below was sequenced from the same sample in a study of a mutant IDH1 vaccine in newly diagnosed glioma. Described time point: week 47, end of study. Every single dose of the vaccine, 300 ug of mutant IDH1 20-mer peptide, came with topical imiquimod. Their recognized antigens are unknown. The assay was immunoSEQ multiplex PCR, and TCRdb's table has in-frame clones only and misses some. This table has roughly 21,000 clones, approximately 88% appearing once. Sequenced material: PBMCs, taken from a glioma patient whose treatment included an IDH1 peptide vaccine. The receptors stem from a man aged 35-49 years with glioma.

V usage is TRBV5-1 and J usage is TRBJ2-1; D is unresolved. This CDR3 comprises 14 residues. Germline V gene lookup returns CDR1 SGHRS and CDR2 YFSETQ. V lost 1 base and J 7 bases, leaving 12 bases between the germline ends. The CDR3, as DNA: TGCGCCAGCAGCTTGACGGCTAGGCGAAATGAGCAGTTCTTC. This translates into CASSLTARRNEQFF.

In DNA, the CDR3 is TGTGCCAGCAGCCCCCGGACAGTGAACACTGAAGCTTTCTTT. Translating gives CASSPRTVNTEAFF. V and J are TRBV21-1 and TRBJ1-1; the DNA was not used to check the table's D call, TRBD1. TRBV21-1 constitutes a pseudogene. The CDR3 contains 14 residues.

V and J are TRBV27 and TRBJ2-7; possible D gene TRBD1, 6 bases. From germline, CDR1 is MNHEY and CDR2 SMNVEV (reference sequence). The ends were cut back, 7 bases at V and 3 bases at J, with 13 bases in the middle. This CDR3 is 13 amino acids long. CDR3 bases: TGTGCCAGCACCCCGGGACACTTCTACGAGCAGTACTTC. Translation: CASTPGHFYEQYF.

This CDR3 reads CASSLSGASTDTQYF. The CDR3 DNA reads as TGTGCCAGCAGCTTGAGCGGGGCTAGCACAGATACGCAGTATTTT. The chain joins TRBV5-4 to TRBJ2-3, with TRBD2 identical over 7 bases. CDR3 size: 15 residues. From germline, CDR1 is SGHNT and CDR2 YYREEE (reference sequence). With 1 base clipped from V and 0 bases from J, the junction kept 2 bases outside the gene matches.

This clone was detected once. The rearrangement joins TRBV4-2 to TRBJ2-1, with 11 bases matching TRBD2. Trimming removed 0 bases from V and 6 bases from J; junction bases left unmatched: 7. Germline CDR1 reads LGHNA; CDR2 reads YNFKEQ. This CDR3 spans 17 amino acids. CDR3 in amino acids: CASSQDHGSGRVNEQFF. The CDR3 DNA sequence: TGTGCCAGCAGCCAAGATCACGGTAGCGGGAGGGTCAATGAGCAGTTCTTC.

This clone appeared once. The chain links TRBV29-1 to TRBJ2-1, with D tentatively TRBD1 (6 bases). With 3 bases removed from V and 0 bases from J, the gap between germline ends came to 18 bases. This CDR3 has 17 residues. The germline V gene encodes CDR1 SQVTM and CDR2 ANQGSEA. CDR3 bases: TGCAGCGTTGAGGGACACGACGACCAGGGCTCCTACAATGAGCAGTTCTTC. It translates to CSVEGHDDQGSYNEQFF.

This chain's CDR3 is CASSPRDSARETQYF. The CDR3, as DNA: TGTGCCAGCTCACCACGGGACAGCGCCCGGGAGACCCAGTACTTC. The rearrangement uses TRBV18 and TRBJ2-5; TRBD1 matches 7 bases. Germline loops: CDR1 KGHSH, CDR2 LQKENI. V trimming: 1 base; J trimming: 5 bases; junction bases outside the gene matches: 7. This CDR3 spans 15 amino acids.

The chain carries TRBV18 and TRBJ2-7; D remains unclear. CDR3 length: 16 residues. Germline CDR1 reads KGHSH; CDR2 reads LQKENI. V was clipped by 4 bases and J by 0 bases, with 16 bases between them. The CDR3 reads CASSLSMWASSYEQYF. CDR3 nucleotides: TGTGCCAGCTCACTCTCGATGTGGGCCAGCTCCTACGAGCAGTACTTC.

V and J are TRBV2 and TRBJ2-2, with no clear D. The length of the CDR3 is 13 residues. Trimming shortened V by 0 bases and J by 6 bases, and 5 bases separated the two germline ends. Germline V gene lookup returns CDR1 SNHLY and CDR2 FYNNEI. CDR3 protein: CASSEAYPGELFF. DNA for the CDR3: TGTGCCAGCAGTGAAGCATATCCCGGGGAGCTGTTTTTT.

On this clone: Relative to the germline gene, one junction end is altered; a read error may explain this. The V gene is TRBV2, the J gene TRBJ2-5, with 9 nucleotides matching TRBD1. CDR1 is SNHLY, CDR2 FYNNEI, per germline. The CDR3 contains 15 residues. In nucleotides, the CDR3 is TGTGCCAGCAGGAGCCGGGACAGGGACCACGAGACCCAGTACTTC. It codes for CASRSRDRDHETQYF.

V is TRBV5-1 and J is TRBJ2-7; D possibly uses TRBD1 or TRBD2 (5 bases each). The V end was cut by 3 bases, the J end by 1 base, with 17 bases between. The length of the CDR3 is 16 residues. Germline-derived CDR1 and CDR2 are SGHRS and YFSETQ. The CDR3 sequence is CASSSPGFGTSYEQYF. CDR3 DNA sequence: TGCGCCAGCAGCTCCCCGGGGTTCGGGACGTCCTACGAGCAGTACTTC.